This is a list of T cell receptor beta chains from one sample in a study of early T cells in non-severe SARS-CoV-2 infection. Each CDR3 protein is one row after TCRdb ran MiXCR on the 5' RACE reads. The sample has 70,000 to 90,000 distinct CDR3 sequences, just under 15% seen once; the top ten hold less than 7%. The sequencing sample was made of whole blood. These receptors came from an adult who was a healthcare worker with PCR-confirmed SARS-CoV-2 infection or an uninfected control (not recorded which). CDR3s include the opening cysteine and the closing phenylalanine or tryptophan. The D gene is left open where the match is weak. The size of a clone is reported for some rows only, either as once, few or many, or as a class for expanded clones.

>NA|TRBJ2-5|NA|TRBV19
TGTGCCAGTAGTTTGCAGCCGTACCAAGAGACCCAGTACTTC
CASSLQPYQETQYF
>TRBD2|TRBJ2-3|NA|TRBV4-1
TGCGCCAGCAGCCAAGTACTAGCGGGAGTGTTAGCGCAGTATTTT
CASSQVLAGVLAQYF
>TRBD2|TRBJ2-7|many|TRBV14
TGTGCCAGCAGCCAAGATCATAGCGGGGACAACGAGCAGTACTTC
CASSQDHSGDNEQYF
>NA|TRBJ2-5|few|TRBV12-3/TRBV12-4
TGTGCCAGCAGTTTTACGAAAGAGACCCAGTACTTC
CASSFTKETQYF
>NA|TRBJ2-1|NA|TRBV6-1
TGTGCCAGCAGAGGTTCAGGTTTCAATGAGCAGTTCTTC
CASRGSGFNEQFF
>TRBD1|TRBJ2-7|many|TRBV5-1
TGCGCCAGCAGCCCGGGGACAGCGTCAGTCCACGAGCAGTACTTC
CASSPGTASVHEQYF
>TRBD2|TRBJ2-7|NA|TRBV28
TGTGCCGAAAGCGGGAGGGAAGGAGGCGAGCAGTACTTC
CAESGREGGEQYF
>NA|TRBJ2-3|NA|TRBV5-1
TGCGCCAGCAGCTTGATTGGCAGACACACAGATACGCAGTATTTT
CASSLIGRHTDTQYF
>TRBD2|TRBJ2-1|NA|TRBV24-1
TGTGCCACCTCGCGTCCAAGCGGGACTTACAATGAGCAGTTCTTC
CATSRPSGTYNEQFF
>NA|TRBJ2-3|many|TRBV6-4
TGTGCCAGCAGTGACCCCAAACAGGGAATAGATACGCAGTATTTT
CASSDPKQGIDTQYF
>NA|TRBJ1-1|NA|TRBV5-1
TGCGCCAGCAGCCCGCTCGGGGGAAGTACTGAAGCTTTCTTT
CASSPLGGSTEAFF
>NA|TRBJ1-4|NA|TRBV20-1
TGCAGTGCTAGTCGTGGGGTTTCCGGTGAAAAACTGTTTTTT
CSASRGVSGEKLFF
>NA|TRBJ2-7|NA|TRBV9
TGTGCCAGCAGCGTAAGCCCTGAGCGGAACTACGAGCAGTACTTC
CASSVSPERNYEQYF
>NA|TRBJ1-6|NA|TRBV20-1
TGCAGTACTAGACGCCGAACAGCCAATTCACCCCTCCACTTT
CSTRRRTANSPLHF
>NA|TRBJ2-1|few|TRBV18
TGTGCCAGCTCGATCTACAATGAGCAGTTCTTC
CASSIYNEQFF
>NA|TRBJ2-5|many|TRBV7-2
TGTGCCAGCAGCTCCCTTTTTGTTGGGGAGACCCAGTACTTC
CASSSLFVGETQYF
>NA|TRBJ1-1|many|TRBV12-3/TRBV12-4
TGTGCCAGCAGTTGGGGGAGGACGAACACTGAAGCTTTCTTT
CASSWGRTNTEAFF
>TRBD1|TRBJ2-3|NA|TRBV19
TGTGCCAGTAGTGTAACATGGACAGGTCGAGATACGCAGTATTTT
CASSVTWTGRDTQYF
>TRBD1|TRBJ1-5|NA|TRBV19
TGTGCCAGTAGTACCCCTTGGGAGCAGGGGGTGAATCAGCCCCAGCATTTT
CASSTPWEQGVNQPQHF
>NA|TRBJ1-4|few|TRBV6-6
TGTGCCAGCAGTTACGTGGACCACGATAATGAAAAACTGTTTTTT
CASSYVDHDNEKLFF
>NA|TRBJ2-7|few|TRBV2
TGTGCCGGAGCGGGACAAACAACCCGCAAGCAGTACTTC
CAGAGQTTRKQYF
>TRBD2|TRBJ2-3|NA|TRBV11-2
TGTGCCAGCAGCCCCACTAGCGCAGATACGCAGTATTTT
CASSPTSADTQYF
>TRBD1|TRBJ1-5|NA|TRBV19
TGTGCCAGTACCAGGACAGGGGCGCGCAATCAGCCCCAGCATTTT
CASTRTGARNQPQHF
>NA|TRBJ2-7|NA|TRBV28
TGTGCCAGCTTTTCCGGGACGACCTACGAGCAGTACTTC
CASFSGTTYEQYF
>NA|TRBJ1-4|many|TRBV19
TGTGCCAGTACCGACGGTAATGAAAAACTGTTTTTT
CASTDGNEKLFF
>NA|TRBJ2-2|many|TRBV19
TGTGCCAGTAGTCTTCAGATAACCGGGGAGCTGTTTTTT
CASSLQITGELFF
>TRBD1|TRBJ2-2|few|TRBV6-2/TRBV6-3
TGTGCCGAGAAGGGGGCGGACACCGGGGAGCTGTTTTTT
CAEKGADTGELFF
>NA|TRBJ1-1|NA|TRBV12-3/TRBV12-4
TGTGCCAGCAGTTCATACGGGGGCACTGAAGCTTTCTTT
CASSSYGGTEAFF
>TRBD1|TRBJ2-7|few|TRBV5-1
TGCGCCAGCAGCCCCATGGGGGACAGATCCTACGAGCAGTACTTC
CASSPMGDRSYEQYF
>NA|TRBJ2-1|NA|TRBV20-1
TGCAGTGCTAGAGCTTGGATGCATGAGCAGTTCTTC
CSARAWMHEQFF
>NA|TRBJ1-1|NA|TRBV2
TGTGCCAGCAGTGAGGGTACGGCGAACACTGAAGCTTTCTTT
CASSEGTANTEAFF
>NA|TRBJ2-6|few|TRBV5-1
TGCGCCAGCAGCTTGGTGGCGGGAAGCTCTGGGGCCAACGTCCTGACTTTC
CASSLVAGSSGANVLTF
>NA|TRBJ2-3|few|TRBV27
TGTGCCAGCAGTTTATGGGGGAGAGCCTCCACAGATACGCAGTATTTT
CASSLWGRASTDTQYF
>TRBD2|TRBJ2-1|few|TRBV6-2/TRBV6-3
TGTGCCAGCAGTTGGGTCGCCAGCGGGAGTTCCTACAATGAGCAGTTCTTC
CASSWVASGSSYNEQFF
>NA|TRBJ2-2|NA|TRBV6-2/TRBV6-3
TGTGCCAGCAGTTACTGGCAGGGGAACACCGGGGAGCTGTTTTTT
CASSYWQGNTGELFF
>NA|TRBJ2-1|few|TRBV5-1
TGCGCCAGCAGCTTGGTTGGTAGCGATGAGCAGTTCTTC
CASSLVGSDEQFF
>TRBD2|TRBJ2-1|NA|TRBV6-1
TGTGCCAGCAGTATACGACTAGCGGGAGGGCATTACAATGAGCAGTTCTTC
CASSIRLAGGHYNEQFF
>NA|TRBJ2-4|NA|TRBV18
TGTGCCAGCTCACCACCGGCGGTTAGATACTTC
CASSPPAVRYF
>NA|TRBJ1-1|few|TRBV20-1
TGCAGTGCTCAAATGGTCACTGAAGCTTTCTTT
CSAQMVTEAFF
>TRBD2|TRBJ2-3|NA|TRBV29-1
TGCAGCGTTGAGAGGAATTTGGGCGGGAGGAGGGATACGCAGTATTTT
CSVERNLGGRRDTQYF
>NA|TRBJ2-2|few|TRBV6-2/TRBV6-3
TGTGCCAGCAGCTATAGCGCCGGGGAGCTGTTTTTT
CASSYSAGELFF
>NA|TRBJ2-1|NA|TRBV14
TGTGCCAGCAGCCCGGGGAACTACAATGAGCAGTTCTTC
CASSPGNYNEQFF
>NA|TRBJ2-3|few|TRBV7-6
TGTGCCAGCAGCTCGCGGGCCCCCGATACGCAGTATTTT
CASSSRAPDTQYF
>TRBD1|TRBJ1-1|NA|TRBV18
TGTGCCAGCTCACAACAGGGGGCCGCTGAAGCTTTCTTT
CASSQQGAAEAFF
>NA|TRBJ2-1|NA|TRBV3-1
TGTGCCAGCAGCCAATTTTGGGACCCGCCCTACAATGAGCAGTTCTTC
CASSQFWDPPYNEQFF
>NA|TRBJ2-1|few|TRBV6-1
TGTGCCAGCAGTGAAGGACTAGACGATGAGCAGTTCTTC
CASSEGLDDEQFF
>TRBD1|TRBJ2-1|NA|TRBV28
TGTGCCAGCAGACAGCCGGGACAGGGGAAGGATGAGCAGTTCTTC
CASRQPGQGKDEQFF
>TRBD1|TRBJ2-5|NA|TRBV20-1
TGCAGTGCTTCCTCGCCGGGACAGGGGGCAAAGACCCAGTACTTC
CSASSPGQGAKTQYF
>NA|TRBJ2-3|NA|TRBV7-9
TGTGCCAGCAGCTCCGGACAGTTATCGCAGTATTTT
CASSSGQLSQYF
>NA|TRBJ2-7|few|TRBV6-2/TRBV6-3
TGTGCCAGCAGCCGACAGCTTCACTACGAGCAGTACTTC
CASSRQLHYEQYF
>TRBD2|TRBJ2-5|NA|TRBV5-1
TGCGCCAGCAGCCTGACCGGGACTAGACAAGAGACCCAGTACTTC
CASSLTGTRQETQYF
>NA|TRBJ1-2|few|TRBV4-1
TGCGCCAGCAGCCAAGGGTGGGCTAACTATGGCTACACCTTC
CASSQGWANYGYTF
>TRBD1|TRBJ1-1|NA|TRBV5-1
TGCGCCAGCAGCTCCCCGGGACAGGGGACAGCTTTCTTT
CASSSPGQGTAFF
>NA|TRBJ2-5|many|TRBV30
TGTGCCTGGAGCTTGGGGCAAGAGACCCAGTACTTC
CAWSLGQETQYF
>NA|TRBJ2-1|few|TRBV6-5
TGTGCCAGCACCCGTTTTCAGCAGGGTGAGCAGTTCTTC
CASTRFQQGEQFF
>NA|TRBJ2-1|once|TRBV6-5
TGTGCCAGCCGCCAGAGCGAATTCAAAAGAGGGCAGTTCTTC
CASRQSEFKRGQFF
>NA|TRBJ2-3|NA|TRBV20-1
TGCAGTGCTAGATCGTCCCTCACAGATACGCAGTATTTT
CSARSSLTDTQYF
>TRBD2|TRBJ2-7|NA|TRBV7-8
TGTGCCAGCAGCTTAGTGGGACTAGCCTACGAGCAGTACTTC
CASSLVGLAYEQYF
>NA|TRBJ1-3|NA|TRBV7-2
TGTGCCAGCAGCCCTCGACAGCCCGCTGGAAACACCATATATTTT
CASSPRQPAGNTIYF